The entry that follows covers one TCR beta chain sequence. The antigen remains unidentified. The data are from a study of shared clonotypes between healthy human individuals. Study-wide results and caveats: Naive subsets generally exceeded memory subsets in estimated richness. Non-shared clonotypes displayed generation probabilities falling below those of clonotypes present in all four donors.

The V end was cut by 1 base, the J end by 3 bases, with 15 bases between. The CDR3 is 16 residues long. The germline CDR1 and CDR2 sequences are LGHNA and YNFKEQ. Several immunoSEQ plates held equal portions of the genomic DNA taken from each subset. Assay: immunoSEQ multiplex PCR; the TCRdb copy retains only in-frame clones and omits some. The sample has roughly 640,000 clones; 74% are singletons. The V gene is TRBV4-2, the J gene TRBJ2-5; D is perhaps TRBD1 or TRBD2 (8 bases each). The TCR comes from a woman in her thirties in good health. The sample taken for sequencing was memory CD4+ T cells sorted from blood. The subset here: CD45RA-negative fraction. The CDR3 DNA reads TGTGCCAGCAGCCAAGTCAGGGGGCGGGGGGAAGAGACCCAGTACTTC. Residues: CASSQVRGRGEETQYF.